This record looks at one TCR beta chain sequence and its context. At one of its ends the junction is not consistent with the germline gene, which may arise from a read error. Arm-PCR of CDR3 regions and iRepertoire HTBI primers were used to build TCR beta libraries. TCRdb called the multiplex PCR reads again in MiXCR, with one record for every CDR3 protein. This table has roughly 530,000 distinct CDR3 sequences, about 16% appearing once. Specified time point: newly diagnosed GD, antithyroid drugs for less than 3 months. There was RNA extracted from PBMCs, and the TCR library was made from it. The sample originates from a study of regulatory T cells in long-lasting Graves disease. Germline V lookup: CDR1 SGHRS, CDR2 YFSETQ. This CDR3 comprises 19 residues. This same sample was also taken into another study, of T cells in Graves' hyperthyroidism and ophthalmopathy. From that second work: It was uncontrolled infection, other autoimmune disease, pregnancy or lactation that excluded patients. Most clonotypes expanded in thyroid above 0.001 were likewise present in blood.

This sequence joins TRBV5-1 and TRBJ2-3; TRBD1 agrees at 7 bases. The sequenced sample was peripheral blood mononuclear cells (PBMCs), obtained at new diagnosis, from a patient treated with antithyroid drugs. This TCR derives from a woman aged 35-65 years with Graves disease. The DNA of the CDR3 is TGCGCCACCAGCGGAAGTTTCAGTTCGCGACAGGGTTACACAGATACGCAGTATTTT. This gives the protein CATSGSFSSRQGYTDTQYF. Full variable domain (outside the CDR3, taken from reference TRBV5-1 and TRBJ2-3): KAGVTQTPRYLIKTRGQQVTLSCSPISGHRSVSWYQQTPGQGLQFLFEYFSETQRNKGNFPGRFSGRQFSNSRSEMNVSTLELGDSALYLCATSGSFSSRQGYTDTQYFGPGTRLTVL.